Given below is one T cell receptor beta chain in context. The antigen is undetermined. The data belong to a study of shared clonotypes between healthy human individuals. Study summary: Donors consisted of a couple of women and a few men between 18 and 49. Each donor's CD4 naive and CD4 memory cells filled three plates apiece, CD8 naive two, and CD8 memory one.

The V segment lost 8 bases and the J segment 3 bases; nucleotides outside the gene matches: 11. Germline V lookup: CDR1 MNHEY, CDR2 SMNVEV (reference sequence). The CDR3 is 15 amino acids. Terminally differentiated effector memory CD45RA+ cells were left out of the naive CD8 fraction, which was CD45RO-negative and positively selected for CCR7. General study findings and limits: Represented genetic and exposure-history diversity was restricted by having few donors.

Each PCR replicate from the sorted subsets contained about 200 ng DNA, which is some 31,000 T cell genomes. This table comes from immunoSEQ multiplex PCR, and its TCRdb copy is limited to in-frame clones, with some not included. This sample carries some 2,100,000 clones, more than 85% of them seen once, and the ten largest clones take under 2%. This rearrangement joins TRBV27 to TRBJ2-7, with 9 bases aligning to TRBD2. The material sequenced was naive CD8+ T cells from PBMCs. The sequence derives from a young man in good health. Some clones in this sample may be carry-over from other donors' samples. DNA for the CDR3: TGTGCCAGCTCTTATCGATCTAGCGGGAACTACGAGCAGTACTTC. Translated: CASSYRSSGNYEQYF.